The entry below gives a single T cell receptor (beta chain) sequence along with its context. The junction differs from germline at one of its ends, possibly a read error. As handled by the study authors: Researchers report that nucleated cell counts were estimated from reference gene primer amplification. Clones were read by immunoSEQ multiplex PCR, and TCRdb kept only the in-frame ones, dropping some. V and J calls and clone size are copied from that table; D and trimming were computed from the DNA. The table includes fewer than 150,000 clones, 75% to 90% detected once. This specimen belongs to a study of blood T cell repertoires in COVID-19. Study details: The study drew acute and convalescent COVID-19 samples from the United States, Italy and Spain.

Germline V gene sequence: CDR1 SGHTA, CDR2 FQGTGA. CDR3 length equals 15 residues. V usage is TRBV7-3 and J usage is TRBJ2-5; D possibly corresponds to TRBD2 (7 bases). Sequencing was performed on peripheral blood. The TCR originated in a woman in her 70s with acute or convalescent COVID-19. CDR3 sequence (DNA): TGTGCCAGCAGCGGGCGCGGGGGCAGAGAAGAGGCCCAGTACTTC. Translated, it gives CASSGRGGREEAQYF.